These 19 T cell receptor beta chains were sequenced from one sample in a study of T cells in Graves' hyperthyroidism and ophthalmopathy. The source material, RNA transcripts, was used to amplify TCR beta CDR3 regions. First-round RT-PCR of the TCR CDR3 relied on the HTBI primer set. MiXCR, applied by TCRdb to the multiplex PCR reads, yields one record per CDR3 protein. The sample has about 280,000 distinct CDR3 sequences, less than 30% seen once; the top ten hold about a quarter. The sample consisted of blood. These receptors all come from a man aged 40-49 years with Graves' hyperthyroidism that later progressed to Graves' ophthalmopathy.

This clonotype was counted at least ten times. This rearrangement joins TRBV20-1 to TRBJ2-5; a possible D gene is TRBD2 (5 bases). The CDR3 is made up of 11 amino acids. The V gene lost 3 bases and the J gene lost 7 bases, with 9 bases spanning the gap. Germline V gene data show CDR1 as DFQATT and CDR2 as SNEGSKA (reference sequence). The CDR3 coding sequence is TGCAGTGCTAGTTCTGCGGGGACCCAGTACTTC. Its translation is CSASSAGTQYF.

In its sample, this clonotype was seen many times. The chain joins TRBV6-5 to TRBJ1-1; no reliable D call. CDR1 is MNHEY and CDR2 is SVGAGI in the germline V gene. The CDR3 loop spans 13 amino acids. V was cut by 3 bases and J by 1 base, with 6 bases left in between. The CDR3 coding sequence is TGTGCCAGCAGTTATACGGAGAACACTGAAGCTTTCTTT. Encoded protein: CASSYTENTEAFF.

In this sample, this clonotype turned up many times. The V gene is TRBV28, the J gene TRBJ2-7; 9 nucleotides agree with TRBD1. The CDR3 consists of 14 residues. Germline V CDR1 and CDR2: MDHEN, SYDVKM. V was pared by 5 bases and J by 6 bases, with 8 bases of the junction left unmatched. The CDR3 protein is CASSPGTGYREQYF. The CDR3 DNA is TGTGCCAGCAGTCCTGGGACAGGGTATCGCGAGCAGTACTTC.

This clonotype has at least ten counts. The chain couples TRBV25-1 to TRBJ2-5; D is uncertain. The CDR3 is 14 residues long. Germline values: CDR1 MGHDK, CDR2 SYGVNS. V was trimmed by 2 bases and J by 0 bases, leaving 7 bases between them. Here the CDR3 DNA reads TGTGCCAGCAGTGAAAATAAGTACCAAGAGACCCAGTACTTC. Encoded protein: CASSENKYQETQYF.

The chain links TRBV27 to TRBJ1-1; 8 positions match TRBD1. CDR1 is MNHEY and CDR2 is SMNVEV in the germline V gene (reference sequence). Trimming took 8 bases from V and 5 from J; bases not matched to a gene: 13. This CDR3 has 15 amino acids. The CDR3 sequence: CASFPTGGIGTEAFF. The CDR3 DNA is TGTGCCAGCTTCCCCACAGGGGGTATTGGGACTGAAGCTTTCTTT.

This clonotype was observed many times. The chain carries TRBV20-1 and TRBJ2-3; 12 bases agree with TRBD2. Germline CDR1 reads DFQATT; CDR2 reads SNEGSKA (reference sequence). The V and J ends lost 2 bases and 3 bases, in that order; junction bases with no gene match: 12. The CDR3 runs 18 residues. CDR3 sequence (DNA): TGCAGTGCTAGATCAGCACTGACTAGCGGGAGTGGTACAGATACGCAGTATTTT. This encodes CSARSALTSGSGTDTQYF.

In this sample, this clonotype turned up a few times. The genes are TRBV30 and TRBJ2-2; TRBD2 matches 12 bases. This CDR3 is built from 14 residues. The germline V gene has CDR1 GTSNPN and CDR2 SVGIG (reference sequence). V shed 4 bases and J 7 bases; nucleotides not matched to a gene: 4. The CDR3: CAWTGTSGYGELFF. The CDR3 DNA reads TGTGCCTGGACCGGGACTAGCGGGTACGGGGAGCTGTTTTTT. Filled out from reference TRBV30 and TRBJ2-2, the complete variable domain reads SQTIHQWPATLVQPVGSPLSLECTVEGTSNPNLYWYRQAAGRGLQLLFYSVGIGQISSEVPQNLSASRPQDRQFILSSKKLLLSDSGFYLCAWTGTSGYGELFFGEGSRLTVL.

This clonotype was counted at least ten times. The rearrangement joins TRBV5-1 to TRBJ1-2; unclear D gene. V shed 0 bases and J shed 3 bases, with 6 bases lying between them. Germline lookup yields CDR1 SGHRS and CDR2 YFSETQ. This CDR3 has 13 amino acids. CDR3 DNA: TGCGCCAGCAGCTTGGACCTATACTATGGCTACACCTTC. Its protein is CASSLDLYYGYTF.

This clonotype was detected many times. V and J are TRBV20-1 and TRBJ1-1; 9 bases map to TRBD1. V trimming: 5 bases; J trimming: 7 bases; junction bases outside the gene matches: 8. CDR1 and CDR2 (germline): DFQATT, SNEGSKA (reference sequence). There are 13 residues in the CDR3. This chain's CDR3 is CSAQTGGAGEAFF. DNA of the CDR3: TGCAGTGCTCAAACAGGGGGCGCGGGTGAAGCTTTCTTT.

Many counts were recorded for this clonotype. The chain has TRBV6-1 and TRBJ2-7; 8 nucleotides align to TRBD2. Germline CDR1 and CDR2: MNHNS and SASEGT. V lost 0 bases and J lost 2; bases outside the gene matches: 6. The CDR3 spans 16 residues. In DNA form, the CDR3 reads TGTGCCAGCAGTGAAGCGCGGACGGGAGGGACCTACGAGCAGTACTTC. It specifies CASSEARTGGTYEQYF.

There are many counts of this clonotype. The CDR3 sequence is CASSQFGQPQHF. The CDR3 bases are TGTGCCAGCAGCCAATTTGGGCAGCCCCAGCATTTT. The genes are TRBV3-1 and TRBJ1-5; no clear D gene. Trimming took off 2 bases at V and 7 bases at J, with 6 bases between the two ends. The CDR3 is 12 amino acids. Germline CDR1 is LGHDT and CDR2 is YNNKEL (reference sequence).

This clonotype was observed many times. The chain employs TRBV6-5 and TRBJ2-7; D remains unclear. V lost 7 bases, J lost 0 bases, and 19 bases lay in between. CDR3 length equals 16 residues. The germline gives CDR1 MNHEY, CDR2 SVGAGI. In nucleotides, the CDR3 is TGTGCCAGCAAAAGTAGCCCGTACTCCGGCTCCTACGAGCAGTACTTC. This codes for CASKSSPYSGSYEQYF.

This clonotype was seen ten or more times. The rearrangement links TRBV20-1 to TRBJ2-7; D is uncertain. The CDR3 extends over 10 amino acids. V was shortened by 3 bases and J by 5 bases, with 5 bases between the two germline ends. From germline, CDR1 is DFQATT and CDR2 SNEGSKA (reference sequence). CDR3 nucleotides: TGCAGTGCTAGTAGAGACGAGCAGTACTTC. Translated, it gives CSASRDEQYF.

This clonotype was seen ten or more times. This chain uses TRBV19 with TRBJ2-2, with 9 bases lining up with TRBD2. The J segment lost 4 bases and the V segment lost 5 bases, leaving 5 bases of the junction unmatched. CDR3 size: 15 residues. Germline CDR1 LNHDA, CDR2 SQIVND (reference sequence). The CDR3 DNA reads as TGTGCCAGTAGTTTGCGACTAGCGGTCACCGGGGAGCTGTTTTTT. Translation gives CASSLRLAVTGELFF.

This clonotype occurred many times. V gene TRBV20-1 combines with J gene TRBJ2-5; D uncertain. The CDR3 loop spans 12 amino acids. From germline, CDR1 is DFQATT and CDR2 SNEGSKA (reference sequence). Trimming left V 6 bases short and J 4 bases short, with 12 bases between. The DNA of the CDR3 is TGCAGTGCCCAGCATGGTCGAGAGACCCAGTACTTC. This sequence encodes CSAQHGRETQYF.

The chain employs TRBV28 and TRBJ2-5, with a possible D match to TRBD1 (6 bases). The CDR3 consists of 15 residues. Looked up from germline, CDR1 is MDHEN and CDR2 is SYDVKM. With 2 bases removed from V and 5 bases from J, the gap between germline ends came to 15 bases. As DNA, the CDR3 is TGTGCCAGCAGTTTAGTGTGGGGGCGTGGGGAGACCCAGTACTTC. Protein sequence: CASSLVWGRGETQYF.

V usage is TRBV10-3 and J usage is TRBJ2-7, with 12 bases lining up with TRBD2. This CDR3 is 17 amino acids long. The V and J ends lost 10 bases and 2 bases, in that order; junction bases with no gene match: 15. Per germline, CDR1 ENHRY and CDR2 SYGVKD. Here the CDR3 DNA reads TGTGCCAACCTTGCGGCTAGCGGGAGGGCCATACCCTACGAGCAGTACTTC. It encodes CANLAASGRAIPYEQYF.

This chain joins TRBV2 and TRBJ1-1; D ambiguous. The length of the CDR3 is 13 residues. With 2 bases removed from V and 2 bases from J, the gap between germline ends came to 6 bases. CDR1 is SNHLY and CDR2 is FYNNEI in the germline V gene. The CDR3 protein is CASSEQQNTEAFF. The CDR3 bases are TGTGCCAGCAGTGAACAGCAAAACACTGAAGCTTTCTTT.

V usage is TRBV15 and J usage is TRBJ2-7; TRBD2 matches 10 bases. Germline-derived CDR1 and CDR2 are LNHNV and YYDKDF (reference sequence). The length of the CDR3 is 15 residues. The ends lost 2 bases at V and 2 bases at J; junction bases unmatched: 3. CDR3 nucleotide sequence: TGTGCCACCAGCAGAAAGCGGGAGGGGACCTACGAGCAGTACTTC. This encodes CATSRKREGTYEQYF.